What follows are 6 T cell receptor beta chains derived from one specimen sequenced in a study of patients and donors after allogeneic stem cell transplantation (dated by TCRdb to the early 2020s). Receptor amplification or capture employed RT-PCR. Sequenced on a NextSeq 550. Using fastp at Q25 and MiXCR, TCRdb reprocessed the public reads and kept productive beta chains. Every CDR3 protein is listed once, alongside the most common genes and DNA of its rows. Counted in this sample were some 11,000 distinct CDR3 sequences; approximately 22% of them appeared once. Of the sample, around 52% is held by the ten largest clones. The sequenced sample consisted of blood, either unsorted or a sorted T cell fraction (not recorded which). The receptor set was obtained from a human donor who was either an allogeneic HSCT recipient or a stem cell or donor lymphocyte infusion donor (not recorded which). It is not recorded whose cells these are; they may come from a transplant donor.

This clonotype was seen only a few times. This chain links TRBV12-3 or TRBV12-4 with TRBJ1-1, with TRBD1 as a possible D gene (5 bases). V lost 6 bases and J 5 bases, leaving 19 bases between the germline ends. There are 15 residues in the CDR3. CDR3 DNA sequence: TGTGCCAGCAGCCATTCATTCGGGGGGGTTACTGAAGCTTTCTTT. This encodes CASSHSFGGVTEAFF.

CDR3 loop: CSAAKEAVHQPQHF. The CDR3 bases are TGCAGTGCTGCTAAAGAGGCCGTACATCAGCCCCAGCATTTT. This rearrangement joins TRBV20-1 to TRBJ1-5; D is ambiguous. The CDR3 contains 14 residues. The germline gives CDR1 DFQATT, CDR2 SNEGSKA (reference sequence). V gave up 5 bases and J gave up 5 bases, with 16 bases separating them.

This clonotype was observed a handful of times. The chain is built from TRBV12-3 or TRBV12-4 and TRBJ1-4; 9 positions match TRBD1. The V segment lost 8 bases and the J segment 6 bases; nucleotides outside the gene matches: 4. The CDR3 is 13 residues long. This chain's CDR3 is CASGQGNDEKLFF. The CDR3 DNA is TGTGCCAGCGGACAGGGGAATGATGAAAAACTGTTTTTT.

The V gene is TRBV5-6, the J gene TRBJ1-1, with 10 nucleotides matching TRBD1. Germline trimming cut 1 base from V and 6 bases from J; bases unmatched to any gene: 6. Germline V gives CDR1 SGHDT, CDR2 YYEEEE. The CDR3 is 15 amino acids. The CDR3: CASSLQTGGPPEAFF. DNA for the CDR3: TGTGCCAGCAGCTTGCAGACAGGGGGCCCCCCTGAAGCTTTCTTT.

This clonotype has more than one count but fewer than ten. J is TRBJ1-6 and V is TRBV6-6; D may be TRBD1 (6 bases). The CDR3 totals 14 residues. Germline-derived CDR1 and CDR2 are MNHNY and SVGAGI (reference sequence). V was cut by 6 bases and J by 7 bases, with 13 bases left in between. In DNA, the CDR3 is TGTGCCAGCAGCCGAACAGGGTTCAATTCACCCCTCCACTTT. Translation: CASSRTGFNSPLHF.

The CDR3 bases are TGCGCCAGCAGCTTGGAGACAGGGGAGGGCTACACCTTC. This gives the protein CASSLETGEGYTF. The gene calls are TRBV5-1 and TRBJ1-2, with 8 bases identical to TRBD1. Looked up from germline, CDR1 is SGHRS and CDR2 is YFSETQ. J was trimmed by 8 bases and V by 0 bases; bases with no gene match: 3. The CDR3 consists of 13 residues.